Listed below are T cell receptor beta chains from one sample, sequenced in a study of metastatic and nonmetastatic thyroid tumors. TCRdb reanalyzed the PCR reads with MiXCR. The data show tens of thousands of clones, about 20% seen once. The specimen was tumor tissue. The receptor set was obtained from a female donor with papillary thyroid cancer or a benign thyroid nodule (not recorded which). Some clones in this sample may be carry-over from other donors' samples. The CDR3 runs from the conserved cysteine through the conserved F or W. Each record gives: D gene, J gene, V gene, clone size, CDR3 DNA, CDR3 protein. The D gene is left open where the match is weak. Clone size is shown for a subset of rows, as once, few, many or a class of expanded clone.

>TRBD1|TRBJ2-1|TRBV12-5|many
TGTGCTAGTGGTCGCGGGACAGGGGGTAACAATGAGCAGTTCTTC
CASGRGTGGNNEQFF
>.|TRBJ2-5|TRBV6-1|.
TGTGCCAGCAGTTCCATCGGGGGCCGGGGGGAGACACAGTACTTC
CASSSIGGRGETQYF
>.|TRBJ1-2|TRBV5-1|medium-sized
TGCGCCAGCAGCTTGGCCCTGGGCTTCGGCTATGGCTACACCTTC
CASSLALGFGYGYTF
>.|TRBJ2-2|TRBV19|.
TGTGCCAGTATCGGCGGGCGGTCGGCGACCGGGGAGCTGTTTTTT
CASIGGRSATGELFF
>.|TRBJ1-4|TRBV20-1|.
TGCAGTGCTAGAGTAGGGGGGTCAACTAATGAAAAACTGTTTTTT
CSARVGGSTNEKLFF
>.|TRBJ1-1|TRBV7-3|many
TGTGCCAGCAGCTTAACAGAGAACACTGAAGCTTTCTTT
CASSLTENTEAFF
>.|TRBJ2-1|TRBV19|many
TGTGCCAGTAACCACGGAACCTCCTACAATGAGCAGTTCTTC
CASNHGTSYNEQFF
>TRBD2|TRBJ2-5|TRBV2|.
TGTGCCAGCACGACTAGCGGGAGTGAGACCCAGTACTTC
CASTTSGSETQYF
>.|TRBJ1-2|TRBV29-1|.
TGTAGCGTTGAAGGTTCTGACTATGGCTACACCTTC
CSVEGSDYGYTF
>.|TRBJ1-2|TRBV9|many
TGTGCCAGCAGCGTAGGTTACGGGGATTATGGCTACACCTTC
CASSVGYGDYGYTF
>.|TRBJ1-1|TRBV5-1|many
TGCGCCAGCAGCTGGGGGGTCCGGGGAGGCACTGAAGCTTTCTTT
CASSWGVRGGTEAFF
>.|TRBJ2-7|TRBV4-1|many
TGCGCCAGCAGCCAAGGTAGTGTCATCTCCTACGAGCAGTACTTC
CASSQGSVISYEQYF
>TRBD1|TRBJ2-7|TRBV6-6|.
TGTGCCACTAGTTACGGGACAGGAGCCTACGAGCAGTACTTC
CATSYGTGAYEQYF
>.|TRBJ2-7|TRBV7-9|.
TGCGCCAGCAGCCCCCAGGGACACGAGCAGTACTTC
CASSPQGHEQYF
>.|TRBJ2-1|TRBV28|.
TGTGCCAGCAGTTTTGGGTGGGTTGGTTACGTGTACAATGAGCAGTTCTTC
CASSFGWVGYVYNEQFF
>.|TRBJ1-1|TRBV6-2/TRBV6-3|many
TGTGCCAGCAGTTACTCGGGCAGTTGGACTGAAGCTTTCTTT
CASSYSGSWTEAFF
>.|TRBJ1-1|TRBV18|many
TGTGCCAGCTCACCCCATAGGGGGGCGGCGAGAACTGAAGCTTTCTTT
CASSPHRGAARTEAFF
>.|TRBJ2-2|TRBV20-1|.
TGCAGTGCTAGAGATGGGGCGGGGCCGAACACCGGGCAGCTGTTTTTT
CSARDGAGPNTGQLFF
>.|TRBJ2-6|TRBV7-2|.
TGTGCCAGCAGCTTAGCATCTGGGGCCAACGTCCTGACTTTC
CASSLASGANVLTF
>.|TRBJ2-6|TRBV4-2|.
TGTGCCAGCAGCCAAGATTTGGGGAGCTCTGGGGCCAACGCCCTGACTTTC
CASSQDLGSSGANALTF
>TRBD2|TRBJ2-1|TRBV11-1|.
TGTGCCAGTACCGAATTTACTAGCGGTCCCTACAATGAGCAGTTCTTC
CASTEFTSGPYNEQFF
>TRBD1|TRBJ2-1|TRBV6-1|many
TGTGCCAGCAGTGTGTGGACAGGGTCCTACAATGAGCAGTTCTTC
CASSVWTGSYNEQFF
>.|TRBJ1-2|TRBV19|many
TGTGCCAGTAGTATGAACTATGGCTACACCTTC
CASSMNYGYTF
>.|TRBJ2-1|TRBV11-2|many
TGTGCCAGCAGCCTCCTCCCCCAGGGTAATGAGCAGTTCTTC
CASSLLPQGNEQFF
>.|TRBJ1-5|TRBV2|many
TGTGCCAGCAGTGAAGCGGGGAGGAATAGCAATCAGCCCCAGCATTTT
CASSEAGRNSNQPQHF
>.|TRBJ1-5|TRBV4-1|.
TGCGCCAGCAGCCAAGTTTACAGGGCGGGTGTGAGCAATCAGCCCCAGCATTTT
CASSQVYRAGVSNQPQHF
>.|TRBJ2-7|TRBV4-1|many
TGCGCCAGCAGCCAAAGGTACCAAGGGGACCGGGACCCCTACGAGCAGTACTTC
CASSQRYQGDRDPYEQYF
>.|TRBJ2-5|TRBV2|many
TGTGCCAGCAGCCGACAGGTGGAGACCCAGTACTTC
CASSRQVETQYF
>.|TRBJ1-3|TRBV5-1|.
TGCGCCGGCAGCCCACAGGGAGGGTACACCATATATTTT
CAGSPQGGYTIYF
>.|TRBJ1-3|TRBV30|.
TGTGCCTGGAGGGACACATTAAAAGGCTCTGGAAACACCATATATTTT
CAWRDTLKGSGNTIYF
>.|TRBJ2-3|TRBV24-1|few
TGTGCCACCAGTGAGGGCAGGGCATCGAAGCCGCAGTATTTT
CATSEGRASKPQYF
>.|TRBJ1-1|TRBV12-3/TRBV12-4|many
TGTGCCAGCAGTTTTCAGTCGAGCCGGCACGCTTTCTTT
CASSFQSSRHAFF
>.|TRBJ2-3|TRBV5-1|many
TGCGCCAGCAGCTCTACAGGGAGCACAGATACGCAGTATTTT
CASSSTGSTDTQYF
>TRBD1|TRBJ2-2|TRBV5-1|many
TGCGCCAGCAGCTTGGGACAGGGGGCCGGGGAGCTGTTTTTT
CASSLGQGAGELFF
>.|TRBJ1-4|TRBV4-3|many
TGCGCCAGCAGCCAAGTCTATCTGGGCACTAATGAAAAACTGTTTTTT
CASSQVYLGTNEKLFF
>TRBD1|TRBJ2-7|TRBV28|many
TGTGCCACGAAGGGACAGGGGGCTCGGGAGCAGTACTTC
CATKGQGAREQYF
>TRBD2|TRBJ2-3|TRBV2|many
TGTGCCAGCAGCCCTAGCGGGGGCACCTCTCGGCAGTATTTT
CASSPSGGTSRQYF
>.|TRBJ1-2|TRBV20-1|many
TGCAGTGCTAGATTACCGGGGGTTGTCGGGAGGGGCTACACCTTC
CSARLPGVVGRGYTF
>TRBD2|TRBJ2-3|TRBV20-1|many
TGCAGTGCTAACGGACTAGCGGGAGGGAGCACAGATACGCAGTATTTT
CSANGLAGGSTDTQYF
>TRBD2|TRBJ2-1|TRBV10-2|many
TGCGCCAGCAGAGGGCTAGCGGGGAGCAATGAGCAGTTCTTC
CASRGLAGSNEQFF
>TRBD2|TRBJ2-5|TRBV30|many
TGTGCCTGGGCTCAGGGACTAGCGGGATTGGAGACCCAGTACTTC
CAWAQGLAGLETQYF
>.|TRBJ1-2|TRBV2|few
TGTGCCAGCAGGGCAGGTAAAGGCTACACCTTC
CASRAGKGYTF